These 22 T cell receptor beta chains came from one sample sequenced in a study of cytomegalovirus exposure and HLA in healthy donors. PCR used 60 Vbeta primers and 13 Jbeta primers. TCRdb's table, derived via immunoSEQ multiplex PCR, lists solely in-frame clones and lacks some. The data contain approximately 140,000 clones, around 77% of them singletons. Sequencing was performed on PBMCs. The receptors originated from a woman aged 45-65 years in good health and CMV-seronegative.

The chain has TRBV7-6 and TRBJ2-7; D possibly corresponds to TRBD1 (6 bases). From germline, CDR1 is SGHVS and CDR2 FNYEAQ. CDR3 length: 15 amino acids. The V gene lost 5 bases and the J gene lost 0 bases, with 14 bases spanning the gap. The CDR3 DNA sequence: TGTGCCAGCAGCCTAACCGGGACACACTCCTACGAGCAGTACTTC. Protein product: CASSLTGTHSYEQYF.

The chain has TRBV5-1 and TRBJ2-1, with TRBD2 as a possible D gene (5 bases). Trimming left V 7 bases short and J 10 bases short, with 18 bases between. This CDR3 contains 13 residues. Looked up from germline, CDR1 is SGHRS and CDR2 is YFSETQ. The CDR3 spells CASGLPTAEEQFF. CDR3 bases: TGCGCCAGCGGTCTTCCAACAGCGGAAGAGCAGTTCTTC.

The rearrangement joins TRBV7-2 to TRBJ1-1; D unresolved. The germline V gene has CDR1 SGHTA and CDR2 FQGNSA. The CDR3 runs to 15 residues. V was cut by 0 bases and J by 7 bases, with 15 bases left in between. For the CDR3, the DNA is TGTGCCAGCAGCTTAGCGGAGAGGGTAGGGCTTGAAGCTTTCTTT. Its protein is CASSLAERVGLEAFF.

The gene calls are TRBV10-2 and TRBJ1-1; D is possibly TRBD1 (5 bases). The length of the CDR3 is 13 residues. V shed 7 bases and J shed 3 bases, with 12 bases lying between them. From germline, CDR1 is WSHSY and CDR2 SAAADI. The CDR3 sequence: CASIIWGDTEAFF. CDR3 bases: TGCGCCAGCATAATCTGGGGGGACACTGAAGCTTTCTTT.

The rearrangement joins TRBV27 to TRBJ1-1; 7 nucleotides agree with TRBD1. V dropped 5 bases and J dropped 4; count of bases not matched to a gene: 10. The CDR3 length is 15 residues. From germline, CDR1 is MNHEY and CDR2 SMNVEV (reference sequence). For the CDR3, the DNA is TGTGCCAGCAGTCCTAAACGGGACAGACTCACTGAAGCTTTCTTT. Encoded protein: CASSPKRDRLTEAFF.

This clone was seen once. This chain uses TRBV4-2 with TRBJ2-1; tentatively, D is TRBD1 (6 bases). CDR3 length equals 15 residues. Trimming removed 6 bases from V and 6 bases from J, with 18 bases in between. Germline CDR1 is LGHNA and CDR2 is YNFKEQ. The CDR3 DNA sequence: TGTGCCAGCAGTCTCGGCCACAGGGAGTTCAATGAGCAGTTCTTC. Translating gives CASSLGHREFNEQFF.

This clone appeared a few times. The chain employs TRBV6-6 and TRBJ1-1; D may be TRBD1 (5 bases). Trimming stripped 2 bases from V and 3 bases from J, with 10 bases between. The V gene's germline CDR1 is MNHNY and CDR2 SVGAGI (reference sequence). The CDR3 is 14 residues long. CDR3 in DNA: TGTGCCAGCAGTTACGCTAGGGGCTACACTGAAGCTTTCTTT. Amino acid sequence: CASSYARGYTEAFF.

The rearrangement joins TRBV19 to TRBJ2-3, with D tentatively TRBD2 (5 bases). The germline CDR1 and CDR2 sequences are LNHDA and SQIVND (reference sequence). This CDR3 comprises 11 residues. The V gene lost 10 bases and the J gene lost 4 bases, with 9 bases spanning the gap. CDR3 residues: CATLASDTQYF. Here the CDR3 DNA reads TGTGCCACCCTAGCATCAGATACGCAGTATTTT.

The rearrangement uses TRBV2 and TRBJ2-7; 10 bases are a match to TRBD2. Germline trimming cut 8 bases from V and 6 bases from J; bases unmatched to any gene: 10. Germline V lookup: CDR1 SNHLY, CDR2 FYNNEI. This CDR3 is 14 amino acids long. The CDR3 loop reads CASLSGGGSSEQYF. CDR3 coding DNA: TGTGCCAGCCTAAGCGGGGGGGGAAGCTCCGAGCAGTACTTC.

Regarding this clone: One end of the junction varies from germline; a read error may be responsible. The gene calls are TRBV6-4 and TRBJ1-1; a weak D match, TRBD1 (5 bases). This CDR3 has 13 amino acids. Germline lookup yields CDR1 MRHNA and CDR2 SNTAGT. This CDR3 reads CASSRESDTEASF. CDR3 in DNA: TGTGCCAGCAGCAGGGAATCGGACACTGAAGCTTCCTTT.

Concerning this clone: One junction end does not reproduce the germline sequence, and a read error may be involved. The CDR3 here is CSVEDPGQPEKLFF. The CDR3 DNA follows: TGCAGCGTGGAAGACCCGGGACAGCCTGAAAAACTGTTTTTT. V is TRBV29-1 and J is TRBJ1-4, with 7 bases lining up with TRBD1. CDR1 is SQVTM and CDR2 is ANQGSEA in the germline V gene. The CDR3 length is 14 residues.

This chain joins TRBV30 and TRBJ2-1; 9 bases map to TRBD2. After removal of 2 bases from V and 9 bases from J, the junction contained 11 bases not matched to a gene. The CDR3 sequence is 15 residues long. Germline CDR1 is GTSNPN and CDR2 is SVGIG (reference sequence). The CDR3 DNA reads TGTGCCTGGAGTCCACCCTTGGTAGCGGGAGTTGAGCAGTTCTTC. Protein: CAWSPPLVAGVEQFF.

The J gene is TRBJ1-2, the V gene TRBV14; 7 positions match TRBD1. Germline V gene lookup returns CDR1 SGHDN and CDR2 FVKESK. The junction had 8 bases not matched to a gene; V was cut back by 4 bases and J by 3 bases. The length of the CDR3 is 15 residues. CDR3 in DNA: TGTGCCAGCAGCCCCAAGCGACAGGGATACTATGGCTACACCTTC. Encoded protein: CASSPKRQGYYGYTF.

The J gene is TRBJ1-2, the V gene TRBV15, with 11 bases fitting TRBD1. Germline V gene data show CDR1 as LNHNV and CDR2 as YYDKDF (reference sequence). V dropped 3 bases and J dropped 4; count of bases not matched to a gene: 4. The CDR3 runs 15 residues. CDR3: CATSSPGTGGYGYTF. The CDR3 DNA is TGTGCCACCAGCAGCCCCGGGACAGGGGGCTATGGCTACACCTTC.

CDR3 coding DNA: TGTGCCAGTACCCCCGCCAGCGGGAGACTTGGAGATACGCAGTATTTT. As protein: CASTPASGRLGDTQYF. The rearrangement joins TRBV19 to TRBJ2-3, with 8 bases fitting TRBD2. V lost 7 bases to trimming and J lost 5 bases; unmatched junction nucleotides: 14. Germline-derived CDR1 and CDR2 are LNHDA and SQIVND (reference sequence). CDR3 length: 16 residues.

This clone was observed once. The chain is built from TRBV5-4 and TRBJ1-1, with TRBD1 as a possible D gene (5 bases). V gave up 1 base and J gave up 4 bases, with 11 bases separating them. Germline V lookup: CDR1 SGHNT, CDR2 YYREEE (reference sequence). This CDR3 is built from 14 residues. CDR3 sequence: CASSLLQGPTEAFF. In nucleotides, the CDR3 is TGTGCCAGCAGCTTGTTGCAGGGTCCCACTGAAGCTTTCTTT. Based on the CDR3 plus reference TRBV5-4 and TRBJ1-1, the full variable domain is ETGVTQSPTHLIKTRGQQVTLRCSSQSGHNTVSWYQQALGQGPQFIFQYYREEENGRGNFPPRFSGLQFPNYSSELNVNALELDDSALYLCASSLLQGPTEAFFGQGTRLTVV.

The chain links TRBV27 to TRBJ1-2; D call uncertain. V lost 6 bases to trimming and J lost 5 bases, with 16 bases between them. The V gene's germline CDR1 is MNHEY and CDR2 SMNVEV (reference sequence). The CDR3 runs to 14 residues. The CDR3 nucleotides read TGTGCCAGCAGCGCACTCACGCCCCCTTATGGCTACACCTTC. It specifies CASSALTPPYGYTF.

This clone is a singleton in its sample. The chain recombines TRBV29-1 with TRBJ1-1; D gene uncertain. Germline CDR1 SQVTM, CDR2 ANQGSEA. V lost 3 bases to trimming and J lost 4 bases, with 12 bases between them. This CDR3 has 13 amino acids. This CDR3 reads CSVDPVVSTEAFF. In DNA, the CDR3 is TGCAGCGTTGACCCGGTGGTCTCCACTGAAGCTTTCTTT.

This clone was counted a few times. J is TRBJ2-5 and V is TRBV7-9; D possibly corresponds to TRBD2 (6 bases). Germline CDR1 and CDR2: SEHNR and FQNEAQ (reference sequence). The CDR3 has 15 residues. V was pared by 1 base and J by 2 bases, with 11 bases between. Here the CDR3 DNA reads TGTGCCAGCAGCTTAGGGGCTAGCGAGCAAGAGACCCAGTACTTC. It is translated as CASSLGASEQETQYF.

The sample holds a few counts of this clone. J is TRBJ2-7 and V is TRBV6-6; D is unresolved. Germline CDR1 and CDR2: MNHNY and SVGAGI (reference sequence). The V end lost 6 bases, the J end lost 0 bases, and 12 bases lay between the germline ends. The CDR3 loop spans 14 amino acids. The DNA of the CDR3 is TGTGCCAGCAGCCTCTCTAAATACTCCTACGAGCAGTACTTC. It yields the protein CASSLSKYSYEQYF.

V and J are TRBV7-2 and TRBJ1-3; no clear D. Germline V lookup: CDR1 SGHTA, CDR2 FQGNSA. This CDR3 spans 14 amino acids. V dropped 4 bases and J dropped 3 bases, with 10 bases sitting between them. In nucleotides, the CDR3 is TGTGCCAGCAGCTCCCGGGTGGTTGGAAACACCATATATTTT. Amino acid sequence: CASSSRVVGNTIYF.

This clone was found a few times. CDR3 bases: TGTGCCAGCAGTTTGGTCTTAGAGTCCTACAATGAGCAGTTCTTC. Amino acid sequence: CASSLVLESYNEQFF. The genes are TRBV6-6 and TRBJ2-1; no reliable D call. This CDR3 spans 15 amino acids. V lost 4 bases and J 1 base, leaving 11 bases between the germline ends. Germline CDR1 MNHNY, CDR2 SVGAGI (reference sequence).